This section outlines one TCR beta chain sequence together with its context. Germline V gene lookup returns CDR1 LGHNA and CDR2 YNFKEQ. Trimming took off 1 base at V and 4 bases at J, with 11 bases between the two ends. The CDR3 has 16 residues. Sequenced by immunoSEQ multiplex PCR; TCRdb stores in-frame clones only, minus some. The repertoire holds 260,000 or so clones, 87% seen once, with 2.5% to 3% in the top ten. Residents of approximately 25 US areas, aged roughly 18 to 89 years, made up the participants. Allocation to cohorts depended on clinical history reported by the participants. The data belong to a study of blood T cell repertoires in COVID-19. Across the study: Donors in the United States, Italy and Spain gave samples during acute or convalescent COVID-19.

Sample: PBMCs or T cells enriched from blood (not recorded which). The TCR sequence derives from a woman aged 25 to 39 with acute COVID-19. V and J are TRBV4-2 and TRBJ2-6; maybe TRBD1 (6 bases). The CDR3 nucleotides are TGTGCCAGCAGCCAAGGACAGGTCTCCGGGGCCAACGTCCTGACTTTC. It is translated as CASSQGQVSGANVLTF.